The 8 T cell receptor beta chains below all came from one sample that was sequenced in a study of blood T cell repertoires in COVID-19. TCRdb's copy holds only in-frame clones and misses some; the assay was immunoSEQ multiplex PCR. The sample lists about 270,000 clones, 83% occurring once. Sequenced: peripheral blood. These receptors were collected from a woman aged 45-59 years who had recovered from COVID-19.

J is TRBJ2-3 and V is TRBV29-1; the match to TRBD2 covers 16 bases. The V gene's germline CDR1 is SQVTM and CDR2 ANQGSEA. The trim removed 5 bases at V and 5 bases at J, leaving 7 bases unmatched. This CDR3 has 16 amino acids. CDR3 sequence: CSVLGTSGGVGDTQYF. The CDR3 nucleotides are TGCAGCGTTTTGGGGACTAGCGGGGGGGTTGGAGATACGCAGTATTTT.

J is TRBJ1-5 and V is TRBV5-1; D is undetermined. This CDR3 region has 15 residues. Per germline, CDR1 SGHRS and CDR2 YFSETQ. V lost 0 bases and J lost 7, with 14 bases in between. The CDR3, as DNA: TGCGCCAGCAGCTTGGTGGCCGGGAGTGGACAGCCCCAGCATTTT. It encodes CASSLVAGSGQPQHF.

The CDR3 bases are TGTGCCAGCAGCCAGCAACCCTCTAGCGGGAGCCACAATGAGCAGTTCTTC. Translating gives CASSQQPSSGSHNEQFF. The J gene is TRBJ2-1, the V gene TRBV4-2; TRBD2 aligns across 10 bases. The CDR3 is 17 residues long. Germline lookup yields CDR1 LGHNA and CDR2 YNFKEQ. V gave up 3 bases and J gave up 5 bases; unmatched junction bases: 10.

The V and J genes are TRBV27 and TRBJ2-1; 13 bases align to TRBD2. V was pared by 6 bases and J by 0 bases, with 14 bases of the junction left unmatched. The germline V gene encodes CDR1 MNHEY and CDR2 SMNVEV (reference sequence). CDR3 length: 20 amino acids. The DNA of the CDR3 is TGTGCCAGCAGACGAAGGGGGGGGACTAGCGGGATTCCCTCCTACAATGAGCAGTTCTTC. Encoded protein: CASRRRGGTSGIPSYNEQFF.

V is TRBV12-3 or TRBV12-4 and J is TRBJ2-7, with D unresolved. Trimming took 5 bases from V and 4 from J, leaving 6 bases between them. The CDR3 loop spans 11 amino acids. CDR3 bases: TGTGCCAGCAGTCCGGGTTACGAGCAGTACTTC. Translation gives CASSPGYEQYF.

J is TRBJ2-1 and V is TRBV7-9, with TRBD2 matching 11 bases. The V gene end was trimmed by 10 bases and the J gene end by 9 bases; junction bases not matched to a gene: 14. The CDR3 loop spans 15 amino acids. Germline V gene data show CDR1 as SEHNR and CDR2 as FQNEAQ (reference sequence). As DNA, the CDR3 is TGTGCCACCCCCCGGAGAGGGGGACTAGCGGCTGAGCAGTTCTTC. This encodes CATPRRGGLAAEQFF.

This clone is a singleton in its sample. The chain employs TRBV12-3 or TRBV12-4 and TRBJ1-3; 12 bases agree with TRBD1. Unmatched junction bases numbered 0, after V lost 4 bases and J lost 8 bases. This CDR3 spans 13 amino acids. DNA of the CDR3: TGTGCCAGCAGTTGGGACAGGGGGCACACCATATATTTT. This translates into CASSWDRGHTIYF.

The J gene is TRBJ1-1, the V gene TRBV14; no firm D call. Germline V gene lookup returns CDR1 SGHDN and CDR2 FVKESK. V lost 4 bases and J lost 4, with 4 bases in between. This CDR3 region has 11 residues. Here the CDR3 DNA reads TGTGCCAGCAGCCTATCCACTGAAGCTTTCTTT. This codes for CASSLSTEAFF.